The clone carrying this TCR beta chain was seen repeatedly, ten times or more. Its target is unknown. The data originate from a study of regulatory T cells in long-lasting Graves disease. Study summary: Newly diagnosed Graves' patients had taken antithyroid drugs under 3 months.

Germline V CDR1 and CDR2: MDHEN, SYDVKM. Trimming took 4 bases from V and 0 from J; bases not matched to a gene: 11. CDR3 length: 17 amino acids. The time point here: newly diagnosed GD, antithyroid drugs for less than 3 months. Making the TCR library involved RNA that had been extracted from PBMCs. Criteria from the American Thyroid Association guidelines were applied to diagnose Graves' disease. CDR3-region Arm-PCR and iRepertoire HTBI primers produced the TCR beta libraries. Via MiXCR, TCRdb re-called the multiplex PCR reads, giving one row per CDR3 protein. Among 350,000 to 450,000 distinct CDR3 sequences, more than 12% were seen once, and the ten largest hold roughly a sixth. Points from the study as a whole: Graves' patients with persistent disease showed TCR diversity lower than patients newly diagnosed.

These same records also appear under a second study, on T cells in Graves' hyperthyroidism and ophthalmopathy. Per that paper: Diagnostic decisions used clinical symptoms, serum thyroxine and TRAb, thyroid ultrasound and orbital computed tomography.

This specimen was peripheral blood mononuclear cells (PBMCs), taken at new diagnosis, from a patient treated with antithyroid drugs. The source of this sequence is a young woman with Graves disease. The V call is TRBV28, the J call TRBJ1-1, with TRBD1 matching 7 bases. CDR3 region: CASSSPGTVDLNTEAFF. The DNA for the CDR3 is TGTGCCAGCAGTTCGCCCGGGACAGTGGATTTGAACACTGAAGCTTTCTTT.